The clone carrying this TCR beta chain was detected only once. V was clipped by 4 bases and J by 9 bases; unmatched bases: 10. This CDR3 contains 16 residues. The germline V gene encodes CDR1 SGHDT and CDR2 YYEEEE. Generated by immunoSEQ multiplex PCR, the TCRdb table keeps only in-frame clones and is missing some. Counted here are approximately 200,000 clones, approximately 88% occurring once; the ten biggest clones make up 3.7%. This record belongs to a study of blood T cell repertoires in COVID-19. Study summary: Sites in the United States, Italy and Spain provided acute and convalescent COVID-19 samples.

Individuals aged roughly 18 to 95 years were recruited from 24 US areas. The sample consisted of PBMCs or T cells enriched from blood (not recorded which). The V call is TRBV5-6, the J call TRBJ1-6, with 10 bases aligning to TRBD1. The TCR sequence derives from a woman in her twenties or thirties who had been exposed to COVID-19. Here the CDR3 DNA reads TGTGCCAGCAGCACTCGAGGACAGGGGGACGGTTCACCCCTCCACTTT. Amino acids: CASSTRGQGDGSPLHF.